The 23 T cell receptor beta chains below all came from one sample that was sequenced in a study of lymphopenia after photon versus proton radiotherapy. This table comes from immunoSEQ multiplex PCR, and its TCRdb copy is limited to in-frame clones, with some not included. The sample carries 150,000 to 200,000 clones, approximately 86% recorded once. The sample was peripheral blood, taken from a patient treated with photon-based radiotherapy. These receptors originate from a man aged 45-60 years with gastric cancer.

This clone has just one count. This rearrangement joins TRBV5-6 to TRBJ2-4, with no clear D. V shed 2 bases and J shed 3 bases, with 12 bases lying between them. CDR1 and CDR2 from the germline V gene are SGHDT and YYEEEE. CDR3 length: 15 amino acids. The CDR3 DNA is TGTGCCAGCAGCTTAGGAAGTAGAGGCAAAAACATTCAGTACTTC. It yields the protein CASSLGSRGKNIQYF. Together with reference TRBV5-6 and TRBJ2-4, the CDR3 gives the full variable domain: DAGVTQSPTHLIKTRGQQVTLRCSPKSGHDTVSWYQQALGQGPQFIFQYYEEEERQRGNFPDRFSGHQFPNYSSELNVNALLLGDSALYLCASSLGSRGKNIQYFGAGTRLSVL.

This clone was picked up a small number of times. The CDR3 sequence: CASKFYGLSNNEQFF. CDR3 sequence (DNA): TGTGCCAGCAAGTTTTATGGACTATCTAACAATGAGCAGTTCTTC. The chain uses TRBV6-1 and TRBJ2-1, with D perhaps TRBD2 (6 bases). V gave up 7 bases and J gave up 5 bases, with 18 bases separating them. This CDR3 is built from 15 residues. In germline, CDR1 is MNHNS, CDR2 SASEGT.

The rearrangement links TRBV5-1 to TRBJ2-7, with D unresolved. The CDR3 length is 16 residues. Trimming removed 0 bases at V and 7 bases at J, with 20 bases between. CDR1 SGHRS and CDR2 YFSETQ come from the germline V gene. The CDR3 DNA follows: TGCGCCAGCAGCTTGGAGTGGGGTGTAGGAATTGTAGAGCAGTACTTC. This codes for CASSLEWGVGIVEQYF. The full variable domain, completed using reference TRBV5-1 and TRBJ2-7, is KAGVTQTPRYLIKTRGQQVTLSCSPISGHRSVSWYQQTPGQGLQFLFEYFSETQRNKGNFPGRFSGRQFSNSRSEMNVSTLELGDSALYLCASSLEWGVGIVEQYFGPGTRLTVT.

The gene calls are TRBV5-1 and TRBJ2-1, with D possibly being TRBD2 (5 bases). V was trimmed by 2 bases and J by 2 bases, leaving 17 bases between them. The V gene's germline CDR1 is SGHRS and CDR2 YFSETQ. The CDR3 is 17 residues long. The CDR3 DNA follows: TGCGCCAGCAGCTTCCCTCGTTACGCGGAGGCCTACAATGAGCAGTTCTTC. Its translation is CASSFPRYAEAYNEQFF. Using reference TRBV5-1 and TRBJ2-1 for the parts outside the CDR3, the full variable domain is KAGVTQTPRYLIKTRGQQVTLSCSPISGHRSVSWYQQTPGQGLQFLFEYFSETQRNKGNFPGRFSGRQFSNSRSEMNVSTLELGDSALYLCASSFPRYAEAYNEQFFGPGTRLTVL.

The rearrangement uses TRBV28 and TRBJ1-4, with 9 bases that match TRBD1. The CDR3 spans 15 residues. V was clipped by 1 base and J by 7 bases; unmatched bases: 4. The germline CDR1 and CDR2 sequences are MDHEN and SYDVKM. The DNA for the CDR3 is TGTGCCAGCAGTTTATACGGGACAGGGTCTGAAAAACTGTTTTTT. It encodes CASSLYGTGSEKLFF.

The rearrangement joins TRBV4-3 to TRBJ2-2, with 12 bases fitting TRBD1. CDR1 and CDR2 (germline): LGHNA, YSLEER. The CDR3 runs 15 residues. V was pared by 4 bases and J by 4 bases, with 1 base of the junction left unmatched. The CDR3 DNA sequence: TGCGCCAGCAGCCGGGGACAGGGGGCCACCGGGGAGCTGTTTTTT. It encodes CASSRGQGATGELFF.

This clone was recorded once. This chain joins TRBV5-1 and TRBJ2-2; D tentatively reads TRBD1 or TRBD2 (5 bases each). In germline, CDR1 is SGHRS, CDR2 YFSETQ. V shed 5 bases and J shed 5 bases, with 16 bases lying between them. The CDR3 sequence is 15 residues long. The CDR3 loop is CASSKGPPGTGELFF. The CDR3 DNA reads TGCGCCAGCAGTAAGGGACCTCCGGGGACCGGGGAGCTGTTTTTT.

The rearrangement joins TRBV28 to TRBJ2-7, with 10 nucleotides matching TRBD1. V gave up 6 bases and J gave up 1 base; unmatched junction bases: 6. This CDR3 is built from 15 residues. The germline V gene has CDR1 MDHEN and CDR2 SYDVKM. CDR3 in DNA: TGTGCCAGCAGACTTGACAGGGGGCGATCCTACGAGCAGTACTTC. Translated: CASRLDRGRSYEQYF.

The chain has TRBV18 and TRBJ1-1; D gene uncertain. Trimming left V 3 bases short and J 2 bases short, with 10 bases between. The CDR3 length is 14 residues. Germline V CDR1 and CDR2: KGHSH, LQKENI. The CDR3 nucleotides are TGTGCCAGCTCACCTTATCCAAGAAACACTGAAGCTTTCTTT. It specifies CASSPYPRNTEAFF.

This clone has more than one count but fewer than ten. CDR3 protein: CASSPLGQTKYEQYF. The CDR3 DNA is TGTGCCAGCAGCCCCCTGGGACAGACTAAATACGAGCAGTACTTC. The chain is built from TRBV4-2 and TRBJ2-7; TRBD1 matches at 7 bases. V lost 4 bases to trimming and J lost 4 bases; unmatched junction nucleotides: 10. CDR1 LGHNA and CDR2 YNFKEQ come from the germline V gene. The CDR3 sequence is 15 residues long.

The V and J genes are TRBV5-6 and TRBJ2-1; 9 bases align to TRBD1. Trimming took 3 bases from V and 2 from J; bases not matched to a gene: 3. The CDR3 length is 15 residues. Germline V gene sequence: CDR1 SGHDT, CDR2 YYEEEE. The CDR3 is CASSWGQGPYNEQFF. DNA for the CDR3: TGTGCCAGCAGCTGGGGACAGGGTCCCTACAATGAGCAGTTCTTC.

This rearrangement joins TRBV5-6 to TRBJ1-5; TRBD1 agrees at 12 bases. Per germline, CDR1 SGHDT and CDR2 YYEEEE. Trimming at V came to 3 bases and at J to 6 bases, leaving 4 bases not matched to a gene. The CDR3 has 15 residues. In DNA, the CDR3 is TGTGCCAGCAGCTCCGGGACAGGGGGCGGTCAGCCCCAGCATTTT. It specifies CASSSGTGGGQPQHF.

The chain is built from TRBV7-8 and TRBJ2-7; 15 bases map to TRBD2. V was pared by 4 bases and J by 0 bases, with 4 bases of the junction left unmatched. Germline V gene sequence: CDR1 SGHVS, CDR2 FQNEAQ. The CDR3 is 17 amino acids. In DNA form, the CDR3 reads TGTGCCAGCAGCTATGGGACTAGCGGGAGGAGCTCCTACGAGCAGTACTTC. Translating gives CASSYGTSGRSSYEQYF.

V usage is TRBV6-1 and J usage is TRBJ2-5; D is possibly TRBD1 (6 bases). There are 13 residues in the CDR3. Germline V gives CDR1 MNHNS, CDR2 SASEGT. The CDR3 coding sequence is TGTGCAACAAACAGGGACATTCAAGAGACCCAGTACTTC. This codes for CATNRDIQETQYF.

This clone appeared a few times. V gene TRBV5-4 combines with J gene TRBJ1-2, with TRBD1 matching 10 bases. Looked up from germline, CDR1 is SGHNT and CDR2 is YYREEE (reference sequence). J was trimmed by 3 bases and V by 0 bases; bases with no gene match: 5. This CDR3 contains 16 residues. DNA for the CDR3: TGTGCCAGCAGCTTGGGCCGACAGGGGGCGGACTATGGCTACACCTTC. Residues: CASSLGRQGADYGYTF.

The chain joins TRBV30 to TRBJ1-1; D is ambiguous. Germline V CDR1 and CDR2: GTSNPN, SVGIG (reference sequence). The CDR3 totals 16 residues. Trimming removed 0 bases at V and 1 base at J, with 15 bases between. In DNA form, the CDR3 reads TGTGCCTGGAGTGTATGGAAGTGGCAGCCGAACACTGAAGCTTTCTTT. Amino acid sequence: CAWSVWKWQPNTEAFF.

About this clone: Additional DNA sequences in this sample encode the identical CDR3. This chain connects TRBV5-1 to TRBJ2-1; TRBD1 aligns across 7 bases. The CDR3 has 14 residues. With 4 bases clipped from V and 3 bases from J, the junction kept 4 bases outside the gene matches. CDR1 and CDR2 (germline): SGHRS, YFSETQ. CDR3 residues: CASSLGQVYNEQFF. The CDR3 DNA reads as TGCGCCAGCAGCCTCGGACAGGTCTACAATGAGCAGTTCTTC.

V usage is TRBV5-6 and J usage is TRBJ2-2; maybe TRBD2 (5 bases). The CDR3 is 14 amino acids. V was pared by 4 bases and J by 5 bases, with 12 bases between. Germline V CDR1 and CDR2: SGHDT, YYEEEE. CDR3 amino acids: CASSRRLGTGELFF. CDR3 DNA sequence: TGTGCCAGCAGCAGGAGGTTGGGAACCGGGGAGCTGTTTTTT. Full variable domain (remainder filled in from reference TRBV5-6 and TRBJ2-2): DAGVTQSPTHLIKTRGQQVTLRCSPKSGHDTVSWYQQALGQGPQFIFQYYEEEERQRGNFPDRFSGHQFPNYSSELNVNALLLGDSALYLCASSRRLGTGELFFGEGSRLTVL.

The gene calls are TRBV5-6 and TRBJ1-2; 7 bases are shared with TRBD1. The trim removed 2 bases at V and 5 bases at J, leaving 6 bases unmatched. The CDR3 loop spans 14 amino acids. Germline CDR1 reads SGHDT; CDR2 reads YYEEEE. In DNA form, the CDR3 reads TGTGCCAGCAGCTTAAGACAGGGTCGTTATGGCTACACCTTC. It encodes CASSLRQGRYGYTF.

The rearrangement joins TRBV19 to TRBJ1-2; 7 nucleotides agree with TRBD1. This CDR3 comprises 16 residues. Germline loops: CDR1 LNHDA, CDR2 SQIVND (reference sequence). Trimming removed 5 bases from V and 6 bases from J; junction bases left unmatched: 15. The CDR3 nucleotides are TGTGCCAGTAGTCTTCAGACAGGGCCCCGCGAAGATGGCTACACCTTC. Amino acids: CASSLQTGPREDGYTF.

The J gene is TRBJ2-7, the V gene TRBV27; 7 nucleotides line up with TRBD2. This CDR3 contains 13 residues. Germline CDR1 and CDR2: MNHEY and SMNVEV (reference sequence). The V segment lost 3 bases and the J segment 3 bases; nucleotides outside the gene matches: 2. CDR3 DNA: TGTGCCAGCAGTTTCCGGGGGGACTACGAGCAGTACTTC. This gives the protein CASSFRGDYEQYF.

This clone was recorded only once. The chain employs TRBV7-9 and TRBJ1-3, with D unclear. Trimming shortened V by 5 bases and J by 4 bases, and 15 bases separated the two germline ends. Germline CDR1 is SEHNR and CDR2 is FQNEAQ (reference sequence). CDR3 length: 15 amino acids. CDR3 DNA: TGTGCCAGCAGCCCGGACCGAGGGTCCGGAAACACCATATATTTT. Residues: CASSPDRGSGNTIYF.

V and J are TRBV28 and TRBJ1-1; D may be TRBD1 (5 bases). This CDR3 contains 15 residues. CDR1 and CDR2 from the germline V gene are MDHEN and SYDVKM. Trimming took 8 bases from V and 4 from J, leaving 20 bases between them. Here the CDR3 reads CASSRFGGSGTEAFF. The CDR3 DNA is TGTGCCAGCTCCCGGTTCGGGGGGAGCGGCACTGAAGCTTTCTTT.